The clone carrying this T cell receptor beta chain was counted between two and nine times. These data originate in a study of blood T cell repertoires in COVID-19. Study details: Specimens from acute and convalescent COVID-19 originated in the United States, Italy and Spain. PBMCs, B-cell-depleted T cells, or T cells were the source of the cDNA or gDNA that made up the material.

Methods used by the authors: Estimates of nucleated cell counts were drawn from the amplification of reference gene primers. This table comes from immunoSEQ multiplex PCR, and its TCRdb copy is limited to in-frame clones, with some not included. For V, J and clone size, that table is used; D and trimming come from the DNA. The sample comprises about 120,000 clones, about 79% of which are singletons, and 3.5% to 5.5% rests with the top ten. V was shortened by 2 bases and J by 12 bases, with 16 bases between the two germline ends. Germline V lookup: CDR1 SNHLY, CDR2 FYNNEI. There are 13 residues in the CDR3.

The source material was peripheral blood. The sequence came from a woman aged 70-85 years with acute or convalescent COVID-19. The chain links TRBV2 to TRBJ1-1, with D tentatively TRBD1 (6 bases). The CDR3 DNA sequence: TGTGCCAGCAGTGAACGACAGGTTGCTTTACCTTTCTTT. Residues: CASSERQVALPFF.